This is a list of T cell receptor beta chains from one sample in a study of OX40 agonist ivuxolimab in advanced cancers. Repertoires were generated with immunoSEQ multiplex PCR, while TCRdb's copy carries only in-frame clones and drops some. The table has approximately 80,000 clones, about 90% seen once. Sequenced material: CD4+ or CD8+ T cells sorted from blood, taken in a trial of the OX40 agonist ivuxolimab. These receptors all come from an adult with an advanced solid tumor such as melanoma, head and neck, liver or kidney cancer. Each CDR3 is given with its conserved first and last residue. The D gene is left open where the match is weak. Clone sizes are given selectively: once, few, many, or a class where the clone is expanded.

v_gene: TRBV2; abundance: -; j_gene: TRBJ2-7; d_gene: -; CDR3aa: CASSADRYEQYF; CDR3nt: TGTGCCAGCAGCGCCGACAGGTACGAGCAGTACTTC
v_gene: TRBV28; abundance: -; j_gene: TRBJ1-2; d_gene: -; CDR3aa: CASRPGALYGYTF; CDR3nt: TGTGCCAGCAGGCCCGGGGCGCTCTATGGCTACACCTTC
v_gene: TRBV18; abundance: -; j_gene: TRBJ2-7; d_gene: TRBD2; CDR3aa: CASSPWTSGRQDEQYF; CDR3nt: TGTGCCAGCTCACCCTGGACTAGCGGGAGACAGGACGAGCAGTACTTC
v_gene: TRBV20-1; abundance: -; j_gene: TRBJ2-7; d_gene: -; CDR3aa: CSAKGIYEQYF; CDR3nt: TGCAGTGCTAAGGGGATTTACGAGCAGTACTTC
v_gene: TRBV7-8; abundance: -; j_gene: TRBJ2-3; d_gene: -; CDR3aa: CASSPGILGTDTQYF; CDR3nt: TGTGCCAGCAGCCCCGGGATTTTGGGCACAGATACGCAGTATTTT
v_gene: TRBV15; abundance: -; j_gene: TRBJ1-4; d_gene: -; CDR3aa: CATSRAHEEKLFF; CDR3nt: TGTGCCACCAGCAGAGCGCATGAAGAAAAACTGTTTTTT
v_gene: TRBV5-1; abundance: -; j_gene: TRBJ1-1; d_gene: TRBD1; CDR3aa: CASSLKGTENTEAFF; CDR3nt: TGCGCCAGCAGCTTGAAAGGGACAGAGAACACTGAAGCTTTCTTT
v_gene: TRBV18; abundance: -; j_gene: TRBJ2-7; d_gene: -; CDR3aa: CASSPRGGARSFEQYF; CDR3nt: TGTGCCAGCTCACCACGAGGCGGGGCCAGATCGTTCGAGCAGTACTTC
v_gene: TRBV11-3; abundance: -; j_gene: TRBJ2-5; d_gene: -; CDR3aa: CASSGTVQETQYF; CDR3nt: TGTGCCAGCAGCGGGACCGTTCAAGAGACCCAGTACTTC
v_gene: TRBV18; abundance: -; j_gene: TRBJ1-2; d_gene: TRBD1; CDR3aa: CASSPSGQANYGYTF; CDR3nt: TGTGCCAGCTCACCGTCGGGACAGGCCAACTATGGCTACACCTTC
v_gene: TRBV9; abundance: few; j_gene: TRBJ1-2; d_gene: -; CDR3aa: CASIQLYGYTF; CDR3nt: TGTGCCAGCATACAGCTCTATGGCTACACCTTC
v_gene: TRBV5-1; abundance: -; j_gene: TRBJ2-2; d_gene: TRBD2; CDR3aa: CASSGGGTNTGELFF; CDR3nt: TGCGCCAGCAGCGGCGGGGGGACGAACACCGGGGAGCTGTTTTTT
v_gene: TRBV2; abundance: -; j_gene: TRBJ1-1; d_gene: TRBD1; CDR3aa: CANLRTARQGESGTEAFF; CDR3nt: TGTGCCAATTTAAGGACGGCCCGACAGGGTGAAAGTGGCACTGAAGCTTTCTTT
v_gene: TRBV10-1; abundance: few; j_gene: TRBJ1-2; d_gene: TRBD1; CDR3aa: CASSESGTEGSDGYTF; CDR3nt: TGCGCCAGCAGTGAGTCCGGGACAGAGGGGTCTGATGGCTACACCTTC
v_gene: TRBV28; abundance: -; j_gene: TRBJ1-2; d_gene: -; CDR3aa: CASSLQHHLGYTF; CDR3nt: TGTGCCAGCAGTCTCCAACACCACCTAGGCTACACCTTC
v_gene: TRBV19; abundance: once; j_gene: TRBJ1-4; d_gene: -; CDR3aa: CASRRGRFNEKLFF; CDR3nt: TGTGCCAGTAGGCGGGGACGATTTAATGAAAAACTGTTTTTT
v_gene: TRBV4-1; abundance: few; j_gene: TRBJ2-2; d_gene: -; CDR3aa: CASRPLLNTGELFF; CDR3nt: TGCGCCAGCAGGCCACTACTAAACACCGGGGAGCTGTTTTTT
v_gene: TRBV7-2; abundance: -; j_gene: TRBJ1-2; d_gene: TRBD1; CDR3aa: CASSPGEGAFGYGYTF; CDR3nt: TGTGCCAGCAGCCCAGGGGAGGGGGCCTTTGGCTATGGCTACACCTTC
v_gene: TRBV2; abundance: -; j_gene: TRBJ2-3; d_gene: -; CDR3aa: CASGSQVPFTDTQYF; CDR3nt: TGTGCCAGCGGATCCCAAGTACCCTTCACAGATACGCAGTATTTT
v_gene: TRBV5-1; abundance: -; j_gene: TRBJ2-7; d_gene: -; CDR3aa: CASSSGGTYEQYF; CDR3nt: TGCGCCAGCAGCTCTGGTGGGACCTACGAGCAGTACTTC
v_gene: TRBV28; abundance: -; j_gene: TRBJ1-6; d_gene: TRBD1; CDR3aa: CASRGQWHSPLHF; CDR3nt: TGTGCCAGCAGGGGACAGTGGCATTCACCCCTCCACTTT
v_gene: TRBV7-6; abundance: -; j_gene: TRBJ2-1; d_gene: TRBD2; CDR3aa: CASSPGTSGRVGHEQFF; CDR3nt: TGTGCCAGCAGCCCGGGGACTAGCGGGAGAGTGGGCCATGAGCAGTTCTTC
v_gene: TRBV21-1; abundance: -; j_gene: TRBJ1-6; d_gene: -; CDR3aa: CASSSSGTGVSPLHF; CDR3nt: TGTGCCAGCAGCTCCTCGGGGACAGGGGTTTCACCCCTCCACTTT
v_gene: TRBV2; abundance: -; j_gene: TRBJ2-7; d_gene: -; CDR3aa: CASSDLDSIYEQYF; CDR3nt: TGTGCCAGCAGTGATCTGGACAGCATCTACGAGCAGTACTTC
v_gene: TRBV7-7; abundance: -; j_gene: TRBJ2-2; d_gene: TRBD1; CDR3aa: CASSRGGAGGELFF; CDR3nt: TGTGCTAGCAGCAGAGGGGGCGCGGGCGGGGAGCTGTTTTTT
v_gene: TRBV11-2; abundance: -; j_gene: TRBJ2-7; d_gene: -; CDR3aa: CASSTLGTFPYEQYF; CDR3nt: TGTGCCAGCAGCACACTGGGGACTTTCCCCTACGAGCAGTACTTC
v_gene: TRBV28; abundance: -; j_gene: TRBJ2-7; d_gene: -; CDR3aa: CASSPINRERAQYF; CDR3nt: TGTGCCAGCAGTCCCATTAACAGGGAACGGGCGCAGTACTTC
v_gene: TRBV9; abundance: -; j_gene: TRBJ2-7; d_gene: -; CDR3aa: CASSVDRRTEQYF; CDR3nt: TGTGCCAGCAGCGTAGATCGGAGAACCGAGCAGTACTTC
v_gene: TRBV6-5; abundance: -; j_gene: TRBJ2-5; d_gene: -; CDR3aa: CASSQGQETQYF; CDR3nt: TGTGCCAGCAGTCAGGGCCAAGAGACCCAGTACTTC
v_gene: TRBV7-2; abundance: -; j_gene: TRBJ2-7; d_gene: -; CDR3aa: CASSLAHSYEQYF; CDR3nt: TGTGCCAGCAGCTTAGCGCACAGCTACGAGCAGTACTTC
v_gene: TRBV7-9; abundance: -; j_gene: TRBJ2-2; d_gene: -; CDR3aa: CASNLDRSTGELFF; CDR3nt: TGTGCCAGCAACTTGGACCGCTCCACCGGGGAGCTGTTTTTT
v_gene: TRBV11-3; abundance: -; j_gene: TRBJ2-7; d_gene: -; CDR3aa: CASSSKRGYEQYF; CDR3nt: TGTGCCAGCAGCTCAAAAAGGGGCTACGAGCAGTACTTC
v_gene: TRBV30; abundance: -; j_gene: TRBJ1-2; d_gene: -; CDR3aa: CAWASSGANGYTF; CDR3nt: TGTGCCTGGGCCTCTTCGGGCGCTAATGGCTACACCTTC
v_gene: TRBV5-1; abundance: -; j_gene: TRBJ2-7; d_gene: -; CDR3aa: CASTMGVPGRDEQYF; CDR3nt: TGCGCCAGTACCATGGGGGTGCCGGGAAGAGACGAGCAGTACTTC
v_gene: TRBV19; abundance: -; j_gene: TRBJ1-4; d_gene: -; CDR3aa: CASSIGGNDEKLFF; CDR3nt: TGTGCCAGTAGTATCGGGGGGAATGATGAAAAACTGTTTTTT
v_gene: TRBV5-1; abundance: few; j_gene: TRBJ1-2; d_gene: TRBD1; CDR3aa: CASSEDRDYGYTF; CDR3nt: TGCGCCAGCAGCGAGGACAGGGACTATGGCTACACCTTC
v_gene: TRBV28; abundance: once; j_gene: TRBJ2-4; d_gene: -; CDR3aa: CASGPLRWGAKNIQYF; CDR3nt: TGTGCCAGCGGACCTCTCCGATGGGGGGCCAAAAACATTCAGTACTTC
v_gene: TRBV6-5; abundance: -; j_gene: TRBJ2-7; d_gene: TRBD2; CDR3aa: CASRVSGSSYEQYF; CDR3nt: TGTGCCAGCAGGGTTAGCGGGAGCTCCTACGAGCAGTACTTC
v_gene: TRBV19; abundance: -; j_gene: TRBJ2-5; d_gene: TRBD1; CDR3aa: CASSMTGGGRETQYF; CDR3nt: TGTGCCAGTAGTATGACAGGGGGCGGGAGGGAGACCCAGTACTTC
v_gene: TRBV9; abundance: -; j_gene: TRBJ2-3; d_gene: TRBD2; CDR3aa: CASSVGPGLAGTDTQYF; CDR3nt: TGTGCCAGCAGCGTAGGTCCGGGACTAGCGGGCACAGATACGCAGTATTTT
v_gene: TRBV19; abundance: -; j_gene: TRBJ2-3; d_gene: TRBD2; CDR3aa: CASRGPGLARGRTQYF; CDR3nt: TGTGCCAGTAGAGGACCGGGACTAGCGAGGGGCCGGACGCAGTATTTT
v_gene: TRBV6-6; abundance: -; j_gene: TRBJ2-6; d_gene: -; CDR3aa: CASSYLRPGANVLTF; CDR3nt: TGTGCCAGCAGTTACTTAAGGCCTGGGGCCAACGTCCTGACTTTC
v_gene: TRBV6-5; abundance: -; j_gene: TRBJ1-2; d_gene: TRBD1; CDR3aa: CASSRGTGSNYGYTF; CDR3nt: TGTGCCAGCAGCCGGGGGACAGGGAGCAACTATGGCTACACCTTC
v_gene: TRBV10-3; abundance: -; j_gene: TRBJ2-2; d_gene: -; CDR3aa: CAIKAANTGELFF; CDR3nt: TGTGCCATCAAGGCAGCGAACACCGGGGAGCTGTTTTTT
v_gene: TRBV18; abundance: -; j_gene: TRBJ1-2; d_gene: TRBD1; CDR3aa: CASSPTGTGGGYTF; CDR3nt: TGTGCCAGCTCACCAACCGGGACAGGGGGCGGCTACACCTTC
v_gene: TRBV21-1; abundance: -; j_gene: TRBJ2-2; d_gene: -; CDR3aa: CARNQGKRNTGELFF; CDR3nt: TGTGCCAGGAATCAGGGAAAACGAAACACCGGGGAGCTGTTTTTT
v_gene: TRBV5-1; abundance: -; j_gene: TRBJ2-7; d_gene: TRBD1; CDR3aa: CASSLNRGTGGEQYF; CDR3nt: TGCGCCAGCAGCCTCAACCGCGGGACAGGCGGCGAGCAGTACTTC
v_gene: TRBV30; abundance: -; j_gene: TRBJ1-1; d_gene: -; CDR3aa: CAWSRGPHEAFF; CDR3nt: TGTGCCTGGAGTCGGGGTCCTCATGAAGCTTTCTTT
v_gene: TRBV6-6; abundance: few; j_gene: TRBJ1-2; d_gene: TRBD1; CDR3aa: CASSSTRQGGYGYTF; CDR3nt: TGTGCCAGCAGTTCTACCAGACAGGGAGGCTATGGCTACACCTTC
v_gene: TRBV4-1; abundance: -; j_gene: TRBJ2-7; d_gene: TRBD2; CDR3aa: CASSRQTSGSYEQYF; CDR3nt: TGCGCCAGCAGCCGACAGACTAGCGGGTCCTACGAGCAGTACTTC
v_gene: TRBV6-6; abundance: -; j_gene: TRBJ1-1; d_gene: -; CDR3aa: CASKRGEDTEAFF; CDR3nt: TGTGCCAGCAAAAGAGGGGAGGACACTGAAGCTTTCTTT
v_gene: TRBV18; abundance: -; j_gene: TRBJ2-4; d_gene: -; CDR3aa: CASSSQGSDKNIQYF; CDR3nt: TGTGCCAGCTCTTCACAGGGTTCGGATAAAAACATTCAGTACTTC